This record concerns one T cell receptor beta chain sequence. Germline V gene data show CDR1 as DFQATT and CDR2 as SNEGSKA (reference sequence). There are 22 residues in the CDR3. With 3 bases clipped from V and 0 bases from J, the junction kept 17 bases outside the gene matches. The sample's time point: after trial treatment. Regarding treatment: LDRT plus nivolumab, ipilimumab, low-dose cyclophosphamide and aspirin (RACIN trial). Each patient who was eligible had an advanced solid tumor with no tumor-infiltrating lymphocytes. Priming of first-strand cDNA relied on TRAV- and TRBV-specific primers (covering alpha and beta chains). TCR amplification used roughly 20 PCR cycles, a constant-region primer and a V-primer adapter. MiXCR, run by TCRdb on the reads, gives a single entry per CDR3 protein. The sample has tens of thousands of distinct CDR3 sequences; about 17% are singletons. This record comes from a study of low-dose radiotherapy and immunotherapy resistance in tumors. Study context: Dosing for Cohort 2 consisted of 1 Gy per fraction every two weeks, reaching a total of 13 Gy over 26 weeks. Nivolumab was given to patients as a 240 mg flat dose every two weeks, and ipilimumab at 1 mg/kg every six weeks. Both were delivered intravenously. Aspirin was taken orally at 300 mg daily by patients, and this continued for four cycles from cycle 1 day 1.

This receptor was taken from a male donor with prostate cancer. The source material was PBMCs, sampled after low-dose radiotherapy plus immunotherapy. This rearrangement joins TRBV20-1 to TRBJ2-1, with TRBD2 matching over 16 bases. This chain's CDR3 is CSASPGLAGGAFQLSSYNEQFF. The CDR3, as DNA: TGCAGTGCTAGCCCGGGACTAGCGGGGGGGGCTTTCCAGTTGAGCTCCTACAATGAGCAGTTCTTC.